This TCR beta chain was sequenced for a study of OX40 agonist ivuxolimab in advanced cancers. Study-level information: Head and neck, renal cell, melanoma or hepatocellular carcinoma were the cancers that dose-escalation patients had. Study observations and caveats: Which antigen the expanded peripheral T cells recognized is unknown. Average numbers of expanded clones were greater in CD8+ T cells than in CD4+.

Concerning this clone: Its antigen is not identified.

Sequencing used immunoSEQ multiplex PCR; TCRdb keeps in-frame clones, though not all of them. The sample lists about 100,000 clones; approximately 90% were seen once. V dropped 6 bases and J dropped 9; count of bases not matched to a gene: 14. This CDR3 spans 15 amino acids. Germline CDR1 and CDR2: MDHEN and SYDVKM. This chain links TRBV28 with TRBJ2-3, with TRBD2 matching over 8 bases. The TCR was taken from an adult with an advanced solid tumor such as melanoma, head and neck, liver or kidney cancer. Sequencing used CD4+ or CD8+ T cells sorted from blood, obtained in a trial of the OX40 agonist ivuxolimab. The CDR3 sequence is CASSPRGSGSVTQYF. The CDR3 DNA reads as TGTGCCAGCAGCCCACGTGGCAGCGGGAGTGTCACGCAGTATTTT. Full variable domain (outside the CDR3, taken from reference TRBV28 and TRBJ2-3): DVKVTQSSRYLVKRTGEKVFLECVQDMDHENMFWYRQDPGLGLRLIYFSYDVKMKEKGDIPEGYSVSREKKERFSLILESASTNQTSMYLCASSPRGSGSVTQYFGPGTRLTVL.